This T cell receptor (beta chain) was sequenced during a study of blood T cell repertoires in COVID-19. Whole-study context: The study drew acute and convalescent COVID-19 samples from the United States, Italy and Spain. In each case, the material was cDNA or gDNA derived from T cells, B-cell-depleted T cells, or PBMCs.

V shed 5 bases and J shed 6 bases, with 18 bases lying between them. The CDR3 contains 15 residues. Germline CDR1 and CDR2: SGHTA and FQGNSA. Under the authors' procedure: Nucleated cell number was recorded as an estimate derived from reference gene primer amplification. TCRdb's table, derived via immunoSEQ multiplex PCR, lists solely in-frame clones and lacks some. Clonal size and the V and J genes are those of that table, whereas D and trimming came from the DNA. The sample includes approximately 75,000 clones, around 90% of them seen just once. Sample: peripheral blood. The receptor was isolated from a man aged 50-60 years with acute or convalescent COVID-19. V usage is TRBV7-2 and J usage is TRBJ2-3; D ambiguous. The CDR3 loop reads CASSPNLEHWDTQYF. The CDR3 region has the DNA TGTGCCAGCAGCCCCAATTTAGAGCATTGGGATACGCAGTATTTT.